A selection of T cell receptor beta chains follows, all from one sample in a study of blood T cell repertoires in COVID-19. Profiled with immunoSEQ multiplex PCR; TCRdb holds only in-frame clones, not every one. The sample holds about 220,000 clones, more than 75% seen once. Sequenced input: peripheral blood. The receptors were gathered from a middle-aged man who had recovered from COVID-19. Both conserved end residues are part of each CDR3. Fields, in order: D gene, J gene, clone size, CDR3 length, V gene, CDR3 protein, CDR3 DNA. A D gene is named only where the DNA matches it firmly. Clone size is not always given. Where it is, it says once, few, many or a class for expanded clones.

TRBD2	TRBJ2-3	-	16	TRBV30	CAWSTWTSGDTDTQYF	TGTGCCTGGAGTACATGGACTAGCGGCGACACAGATACGCAGTATTTT
-	TRBJ1-1	-	16	TRBV30	CAWSQDRLKAKTEAFF	TGTGCCTGGAGTCAAGACAGGCTAAAGGCGAAGACTGAAGCTTTCTTT
TRBD2	TRBJ2-7	once	19	TRBV5-1	CASSLGLAGVESRPYEQYF	TGCGCCAGCAGCTTAGGACTAGCGGGAGTAGAATCGCGACCCTACGAGCAGTACTTC
TRBD1	TRBJ2-3	-	14	TRBV5-1	CASSPDRATDTQYF	TGCGCCAGCAGCCCGGACAGGGCGACAGATACGCAGTATTTT
TRBD1	TRBJ2-7	few	14	TRBV19	CASSIGTGSYEQYF	TGTGCCAGTAGTATCGGGACAGGTTCCTACGAGCAGTACTTC
-	TRBJ2-7	-	17	TRBV28	CASSLVQGGRSFYEQYF	TGTGCCAGCAGTTTAGTTCAAGGGGGACGGAGCTTCTACGAGCAGTACTTC
TRBD1	TRBJ2-7	-	14	TRBV27	CASSPGQGGYEQYF	TGTGCCAGCAGCCCAGGACAGGGGGGCTACGAGCAGTACTTC
-	TRBJ1-1	-	15	TRBV28	CASLRSERGGGEAFF	TGTGCCAGCCTTCGGAGTGAGAGGGGGGGAGGTGAAGCTTTCTTT
TRBD1	TRBJ1-2	-	15	TRBV6-5	CASSWGTGAGYGYTF	TGTGCCAGCAGTTGGGGGACAGGGGCTGGCTATGGCTACACCTTC
TRBD1	TRBJ1-5	few	15	TRBV28	CASSSGTGVSQPQHF	TGTGCCAGCAGTTCCGGGACAGGGGTTTCTCAGCCCCAGCATTTT
-	TRBJ1-1	-	14	TRBV29-1	CSVDRPLGSAEAFF	TGCAGCGTTGATCGCCCCCTGGGCAGTGCTGAAGCTTTCTTT
-	TRBJ2-7	once	14	TRBV5-4	CASSLAPSRYEQYF	TGTGCCAGCAGCTTGGCGCCTAGCCGTTACGAGCAGTACTTC
-	TRBJ2-3	-	17	TRBV2	CASSENPPTVPTDTQYF	TGTGCCAGCAGTGAAAATCCCCCAACGGTTCCCACAGATACGCAGTATTTT
TRBD1	TRBJ1-1	-	12	TRBV6-5	CASSNDRAEAFF	TGTGCCAGCAGTAACGACAGGGCTGAAGCTTTCTTT
TRBD2	TRBJ2-2	-	15	TRBV7-2	CASSLVGTSPGELFF	TGTGCCAGCAGCTTAGTAGGGACTAGCCCCGGGGAGCTGTTTTTT
-	TRBJ1-1	-	18	TRBV7-2	CASSLGRGGGLRNTEAFF	TGTGCCAGCAGCTTAGGCAGGGGTGGGGGCCTACGAAACACTGAAGCTTTCTTT
-	TRBJ2-7	once	11	TRBV28	CATFGGHEQYF	TGTGCCACCTTCGGAGGGCACGAGCAGTACTTC
TRBD1	TRBJ1-2	-	13	TRBV28	CASTRGLTLGYTF	TGTGCCAGCACTAGGGGGCTCACGCTCGGCTACACCTTC
-	TRBJ2-5	-	14	TRBV5-4	CASSLVVGGETQYF	TGTGCCAGCAGCTTGGTAGTGGGAGGCGAGACCCAGTACTTC
TRBD1	TRBJ1-4	-	19	TRBV4-1	CASSQDPRQGTSTNEKLFF	TGCGCCAGCAGCCAAGATCCCAGACAGGGGACATCAACTAATGAAAAACTGTTTTTT
TRBD2	TRBJ2-5	-	17	TRBV28	CASSPPRLATRRETQYF	TGTGCCAGCAGTCCACCGCGACTAGCGACTCGGAGGGAGACCCAGTACTTC
TRBD2	TRBJ2-7	-	16	TRBV28	CAASTSGRAEVDEQYF	TGTGCCGCCTCAACTAGCGGGAGGGCAGAAGTCGACGAGCAGTACTTC
TRBD2	TRBJ2-1	-	19	TRBV20-1	CSASSGTSGRDLRYNEQFF	TGCAGTGCTAGTAGCGGAACTAGCGGGAGGGATTTGAGATACAATGAGCAGTTCTTC
-	TRBJ2-1	-	15	TRBV5-1	CASSEAGAWEHEQFF	TGCGCCAGCAGCGAAGCAGGGGCGTGGGAGCATGAGCAGTTCTTC
-	TRBJ1-1	once	16	TRBV19	CASSITGIATYTEAFF	TGTGCCAGTAGTATCACAGGGATAGCGACCTACACTGAAGCTTTCTTT
-	TRBJ2-1	-	15	TRBV24-1	CATSDPTGGRNEQFF	TGTGCCACCAGTGATCCGACAGGCGGTCGGAATGAGCAGTTCTTC
TRBD2	TRBJ2-1	-	16	TRBV5-1	CASVPTSGPQHYEQFF	TGCGCCAGCGTGCCGACTAGCGGCCCGCAACACTATGAGCAGTTCTTC
TRBD1	TRBJ1-2	-	15	TRBV2	CASSVGQGVLQGYTF	TGTGCCAGCAGTGTGGGACAGGGGGTTTTGCAGGGCTACACCTTC
TRBD1	TRBJ1-6	-	13	TRBV28	CASNEQGAALIDF	TGTGCCAGCAACGAACAGGGGGCCGCACTGATAGACTTT
-	TRBJ2-7	once	14	TRBV7-8	CASSETWSSSEQYF	TGTGCCAGCAGCGAAACATGGAGCTCATCCGAGCAGTACTTC